The clone carrying this T cell receptor (beta chain) was recorded many times. Its antigen is not known. The record originates from a study of neurological immune-mediated disorders. Time point indicated: longitudinal time-point 1 (baseline). CDR1 is MNHEY, CDR2 SVGAGI, per germline. The length of the CDR3 is 15 residues. V was clipped by 0 bases and J by 3 bases, with 11 bases between them. Template-switch 5'RACE cDNA synthesis added a 10-nucleotide unique molecular identifier. From 15-18 subjects, over 180 million TCR-beta sequences were obtained in each sequencing run. TCRdb analysed the 5' RACE reads with MiXCR anew, one entry per CDR3 protein. The sample holds 70,000 to 75,000 distinct CDR3 sequences, approximately 14% seen once. Study outcomes and limitations: HTLV-1-associated myelopathy had the most TCR clonal expansion, whereas multiple sclerosis had the least (lower than in healthy controls). There were no CDR3 amino acid sequences shared by expanded clones across subjects, a result suggesting private repertoires in all groups.

Input material: PBMCs. The V gene is TRBV6-5, the J gene TRBJ1-1, with D hard to call. The sequence was collected from a female donor with HTLV-1-associated myelopathy (HAM/TSP). The CDR3 nucleotides are TGTGCCAGCAGTTACTCCTCCCGACGGGACACTGAAGCTTTCTTT. Its protein is CASSYSSRRDTEAFF.